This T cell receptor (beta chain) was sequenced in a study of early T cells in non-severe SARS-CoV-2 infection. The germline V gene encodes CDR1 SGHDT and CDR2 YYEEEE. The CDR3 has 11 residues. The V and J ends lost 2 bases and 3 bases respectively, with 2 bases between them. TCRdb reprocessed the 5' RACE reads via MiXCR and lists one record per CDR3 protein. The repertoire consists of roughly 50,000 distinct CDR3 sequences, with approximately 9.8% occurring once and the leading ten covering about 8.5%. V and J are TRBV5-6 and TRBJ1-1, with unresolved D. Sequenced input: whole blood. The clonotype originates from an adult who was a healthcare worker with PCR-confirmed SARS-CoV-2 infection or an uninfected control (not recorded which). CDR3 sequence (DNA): TGTGCCAGCAGCTTCCACACTGAAGCTTTCTTT. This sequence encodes CASSFHTEAFF.